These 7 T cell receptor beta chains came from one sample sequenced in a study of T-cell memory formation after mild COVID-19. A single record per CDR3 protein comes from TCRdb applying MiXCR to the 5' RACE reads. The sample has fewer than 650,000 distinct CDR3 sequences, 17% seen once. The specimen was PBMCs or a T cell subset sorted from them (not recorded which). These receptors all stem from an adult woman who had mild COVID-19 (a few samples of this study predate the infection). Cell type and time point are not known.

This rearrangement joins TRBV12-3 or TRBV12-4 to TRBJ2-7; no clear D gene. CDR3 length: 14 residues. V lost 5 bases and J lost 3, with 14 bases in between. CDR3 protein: CASSPGPWGYEQYF. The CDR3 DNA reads TGTGCCAGCAGTCCCGGGCCGTGGGGCTACGAGCAGTACTTC.

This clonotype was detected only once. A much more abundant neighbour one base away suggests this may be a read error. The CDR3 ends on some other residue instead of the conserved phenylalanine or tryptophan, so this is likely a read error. CDR3 protein: CASRGTYNSPLHY. DNA for the CDR3: TGTGCCAGCAGGGGCACCTATAATTCACCCCTCCACTAT. The rearrangement links TRBV12-3 or TRBV12-4 to TRBJ1-6, with unresolved D. Trimming stripped 6 bases from V and 2 bases from J, with 5 bases between. The CDR3 loop spans 13 amino acids.

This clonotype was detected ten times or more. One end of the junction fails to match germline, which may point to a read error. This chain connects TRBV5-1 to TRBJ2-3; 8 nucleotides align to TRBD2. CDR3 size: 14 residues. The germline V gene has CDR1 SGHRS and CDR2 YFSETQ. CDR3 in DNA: TGTGCCAGCTCACCGACGGGGGGGACAGATACGCAGTATTTT. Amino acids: CASSPTGGTDTQYF.

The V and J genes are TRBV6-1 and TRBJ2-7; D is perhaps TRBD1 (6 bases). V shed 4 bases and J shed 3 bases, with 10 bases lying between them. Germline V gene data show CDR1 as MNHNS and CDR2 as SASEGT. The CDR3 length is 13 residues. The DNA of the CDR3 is TGTGCCAGCAGTGCTTTACAGGGCTACGAGCAGTACTTC. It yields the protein CASSALQGYEQYF.

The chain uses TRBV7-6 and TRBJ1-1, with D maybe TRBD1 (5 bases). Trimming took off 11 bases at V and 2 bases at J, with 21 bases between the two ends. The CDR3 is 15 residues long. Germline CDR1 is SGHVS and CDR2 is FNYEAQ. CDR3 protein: CAGAAGLTANTEAFF. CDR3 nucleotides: TGTGCCGGAGCGGCGGGACTTACAGCTAACACTGAAGCTTTCTTT.

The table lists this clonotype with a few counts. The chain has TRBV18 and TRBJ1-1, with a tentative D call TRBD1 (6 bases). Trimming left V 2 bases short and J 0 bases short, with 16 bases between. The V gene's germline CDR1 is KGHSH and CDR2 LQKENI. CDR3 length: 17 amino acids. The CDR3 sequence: CASSPLGAGSLNTEAFF. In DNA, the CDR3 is TGTGCCAGCTCACCATTGGGGGCAGGGAGTTTGAACACTGAAGCTTTCTTT.

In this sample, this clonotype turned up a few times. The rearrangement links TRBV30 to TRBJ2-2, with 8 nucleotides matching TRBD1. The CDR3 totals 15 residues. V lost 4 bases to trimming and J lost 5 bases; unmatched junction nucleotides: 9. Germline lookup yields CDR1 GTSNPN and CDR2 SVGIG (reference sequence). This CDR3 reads CAWNRQGYGTGELFF. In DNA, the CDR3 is TGTGCCTGGAACAGACAGGGGTATGGGACCGGGGAGCTGTTTTTT.